Below, 12 T cell receptor beta chains from the same sample are listed, as sequenced in a study of T cell repertoires in cytomegalovirus infection. TCRdb recomputed calls from the reads with MiXCR, one row per CDR3 protein. The sample includes some 400,000 distinct CDR3 sequences, over 15% seen only once; the top ten take around 9.3%. Sample: PBMCs. The origin of the receptors is a human donor in good health (CMV status not recorded). Some clones in this sample may be carry-over from other donors' samples.

This clonotype has just a few counts. The V call is TRBV6-2 or TRBV6-3, the J call TRBJ2-4; 7 nucleotides align to TRBD2. With 11 bases clipped from V and 2 bases from J, the junction kept 6 bases outside the gene matches. The germline gives CDR1 MNHEY, CDR2 SVGEGT. The CDR3 runs 13 residues. The chain's CDR3 is CAAGDPTKNIQYF. Here the CDR3 DNA reads TGTGCCGCGGGAGACCCAACCAAAAACATTCAGTACTTC.

In this sample, this clonotype turned up a few times. The rearrangement joins TRBV6-6 to TRBJ2-7; D gene unclear. Between the trimmed V and J ends, which lost 7 bases and 1 base, there was a span of 14 bases. Germline V gives CDR1 MNHNY, CDR2 SVGAGI (reference sequence). The CDR3 covers 14 residues. Written as DNA, the CDR3 is TGTGCCAGCACCGCCGGTCGTGGATCCTACGAGCAGTACTTC. Amino acid sequence: CASTAGRGSYEQYF.

This clonotype was counted only a few times. The chain recombines TRBV6-2 or TRBV6-3 with TRBJ2-7; possible D gene TRBD1, 6 bases. V was cut by 8 bases and J by 3 bases, with 17 bases left in between. CDR3 length: 14 residues. Germline lookup yields CDR1 MNHEY and CDR2 SVGEGT. The CDR3 is CASLREGVGYEQYF. The CDR3 coding sequence is TGTGCCAGCCTACGCGAGGGGGTAGGCTACGAGCAGTACTTC.

The genes are TRBV2 and TRBJ1-5, with TRBD1 as a possible D gene (6 bases). The CDR3 consists of 14 residues. V dropped 4 bases and J dropped 6 bases, with 13 bases sitting between them. Looked up from germline, CDR1 is SNHLY and CDR2 is FYNNEI. CDR3 DNA: TGTGCCAGCAGTGGGACAGTCCGAAGTCAGCCCCAGCATTTT. The encoded protein is CASSGTVRSQPQHF.

This sequence joins TRBV12-3 or TRBV12-4 and TRBJ1-4; no clear D gene. The length of the CDR3 is 14 residues. V was pared by 6 bases and J by 8 bases, with 16 bases between. The CDR3 sequence: CASSPAIQNEKLFF. CDR3 DNA sequence: TGTGCCAGCAGCCCCGCCATCCAGAACGAAAAACTGTTTTTT.

The chain employs TRBV10-2 and TRBJ1-1; D not resolved. This CDR3 contains 11 residues. V was shortened by 2 bases and J by 7 bases, with 5 bases between the two germline ends. Germline lookup yields CDR1 WSHSY and CDR2 SAAADI. CDR3 residues: CASSEGGEAFF. DNA for the CDR3: TGCGCCAGCAGTGAGGGAGGTGAAGCTTTCTTT.

This clonotype was seen more than once but under ten times. The genes are TRBV5-4 and TRBJ2-6; D is undetermined. With 2 bases removed from V and 3 bases from J, the gap between germline ends came to 9 bases. The germline gives CDR1 SGHNT, CDR2 YYREEE (reference sequence). The CDR3 spans 15 residues. The CDR3: CASSLMAVGANVLTF. In DNA, the CDR3 is TGTGCCAGCAGCTTAATGGCGGTTGGGGCCAACGTCCTGACTTTC.

This clonotype was counted at least ten times. The V gene is TRBV12-3 or TRBV12-4, the J gene TRBJ2-7; 8 nucleotides line up with TRBD1. This CDR3 spans 16 amino acids. Trimming at V came to 1 base and at J to 3 bases, leaving 8 bases not matched to a gene. The CDR3 nucleotides read TGTGCCAGCAGTTTAGGAGACCCCAGGGGGCTCTACGAGCAGTACTTC. Encoded protein: CASSLGDPRGLYEQYF.

In its sample, this clonotype was seen a few times. J is TRBJ2-2 and V is TRBV4-1; D gene uncertain. Trimming shortened V by 0 bases and J by 11 bases, and 10 bases separated the two germline ends. The CDR3 is 13 residues long. Germline CDR1 reads MGHRA; CDR2 reads YSYEKL. CDR3 bases: TGCGCCAGCAGCCAAGATCCTGGCGGAGAGCTGTTTTTT. This sequence encodes CASSQDPGGELFF.

This clonotype was observed a few times. Relative to the germline gene, one junction end is altered; a read error may explain this. The rearrangement joins TRBV5-4 to TRBJ2-1; 8 nucleotides line up with TRBD2. Germline V lookup: CDR1 SGHNT, CDR2 YYREEE (reference sequence). CDR3 length: 13 residues. CDR3 sequence reads: CASRSGRERESLF. In DNA, the CDR3 is TGTGCCAGCAGGTCTGGAAGGGAGCGGGAGTCGCTCTTC.

CDR3 sequence reads: CSAVPGTSVNEQFF. The CDR3 nucleotides read TGCAGTGCTGTTCCCGGGACTAGCGTGAATGAGCAGTTCTTC. The chain has TRBV20-1 and TRBJ2-1, with 10 bases lining up with TRBD2. This CDR3 comprises 14 residues. Germline CDR1 reads DFQATT; CDR2 reads SNEGSKA (reference sequence). The J segment lost 7 bases and the V segment lost 5 bases, leaving 8 bases of the junction unmatched.

Ten or more counts support this clonotype. The chain employs TRBV7-2 and TRBJ1-1; TRBD1 might be the D (5 bases). This CDR3 comprises 12 residues. Trimming stripped 2 bases from V and 7 bases from J, with 8 bases between. Germline loops: CDR1 SGHTA, CDR2 FQGNSA. The CDR3 DNA is TGTGCCAGCAGCTTAAATCAGGGTGAAGCTTTCTTT. Translating it yields CASSLNQGEAFF.